These T cell receptor beta chains were read from a single sample in a study of response to subunit inactivated influenza vaccine. TCRdb analysed the RT-PCR reads with MiXCR anew, one entry per CDR3 protein. The data show more than 450,000 distinct CDR3 sequences, 6.5% to 8% seen once. The starting material was PBMCs from blood, obtained about 23 months after vaccination. These receptors were obtained from a man aged 50-75 years who received an inactivated influenza vaccine. Each CDR3 is given without its conserved first and last residue. For some rows the clone size is stated as once, few or many, or as a class when expanded; others skip it.

many,TRBV7-2,TRBJ1-2,ATKSTGGAYGYT
many,TRBV7-2,TRBJ1-3,ASSLAYGNTIY
few,TRBV4-3,TRBJ2-1,ASSQDRDTYNEQF
many,TRBV6-1,TRBJ2-1,ASTLDGSYNEQF
.,TRBV12-3/TRBV12-4,TRBJ1-1,ASSPLPGQGITEAF
many,TRBV6-1,TRBJ2-7,ASSEPSYEQY
.,TRBV28,TRBJ2-7,ASSLSSRVHEQY
many,TRBV5-1,TRBJ2-5,ASSLGQLAGGQGETQY
many,TRBV3-1,TRBJ2-2,ASSQLVAGELF
few,TRBV20-1,TRBJ2-1,SARGYIGSYNEQF
many,TRBV11-2,TRBJ2-3,ASSLERTDTQY
.,TRBV15,TRBJ2-5,ATSALQRTETQY
few,TRBV12-3/TRBV12-4,TRBJ1-2,ASSSLPGQPNYGYT
.,TRBV20-1,TRBJ2-3,SAKDYDTQY
many,TRBV24-1,TRBJ2-7,ATSDPGQGSNEQY
.,TRBV28,TRBJ2-7,ASSLYGVSYEQY
few,TRBV20-1,TRBJ2-3,SARDLLAEGDTQY
many,TRBV4-3,TRBJ2-1,ASSQGDWTADPQF
few,TRBV7-2,TRBJ2-1,ASSPRTSGGVYNEQF
.,TRBV29-1,TRBJ2-1,SVTTSGASSYNEQF
.,TRBV12-3/TRBV12-4,TRBJ2-2,ASSFQGHRNTGELF
few,TRBV6-5,TRBJ2-3,ASSYLAGGVTDTQY
few,TRBV7-8,TRBJ2-1,AIAGAGGKSYNEQF
.,TRBV24-1,TRBJ2-1,ATSDPFRQGRNEQF
few,TRBV6-1,TRBJ1-2,ASSIAGGIGYT
.,TRBV19,TRBJ2-7,ASSSRQELTYEQY
.,TRBV9,TRBJ2-2,ASSGLGGTGELF
many,TRBV29-1,TRBJ1-1,SARSAQGKGTEAF
few,TRBV6-1,TRBJ2-2,ASRPEGRGANTGELF
.,TRBV7-2,TRBJ2-3,ASSLVPGGGGDTQY
many,TRBV29-1,TRBJ2-7,SVGGTSGGYYEQY
many,TRBV7-9,TRBJ2-5,ASSSWDSRTQY
few,TRBV7-2,TRBJ1-2,ASSLQSRVIYGYT
many,TRBV9,TRBJ1-4,ASSVGTSTNEKLF
many,TRBV20-1,TRBJ2-3,SARDGTKSTDTQY
many,TRBV7-2,TRBJ1-5,ASSLQVGYQPQH
many,TRBV5-1,TRBJ1-2,ASSPGTASLNYGYT
few,TRBV5-1,TRBJ2-2,ASSKAPGLLNTGELF
many,TRBV11-2,TRBJ2-3,ASSLVRGGWDPDTQY
.,TRBV7-3,TRBJ2-6,ASSLLSGDSGANVLT
few,TRBV6-2/TRBV6-3,TRBJ1-5,ASSYLGQGQPQH
few,TRBV11-3,TRBJ1-5,AKTTHDRDHSNQPQH
.,TRBV27,TRBJ2-4,ASSPLSLTGAYKNIQY
few,TRBV9,TRBJ2-2,ASSVAAGSVTGELF
few,TRBV24-1,TRBJ2-1,ATSDLHSAGVDEQF